These 10 T cell receptor beta chains were all obtained from the same sample, sequenced in a study of control samples from healthy donors and cancer patients. Assay: immunoSEQ multiplex PCR; the TCRdb copy retains only in-frame clones and omits some. The sample lists 130,000 or so clones, about 90% occurring once. The specimen was blood. These receptors originate from a man in his late teens or twenties in good health.

The chain links TRBV3-1 (or the pseudogene TRBV3-2) to TRBJ1-6; D gene ambiguous. The CDR3 has 14 residues. CDR1 is LGHDT and CDR2 is YNNKEL in the germline V gene (reference sequence). Trimming shortened V by 1 base and J by 6 bases, and 7 bases separated the two germline ends. The CDR3 is CASSQVAANSPLHF. The CDR3 nucleotides are TGTGCCAGCAGCCAAGTGGCAGCTAATTCACCCCTCCACTTT.

V is TRBV10-3 and J is TRBJ1-4; D remains ambiguous. The CDR3 consists of 15 residues. The V gene's germline CDR1 is ENHRY and CDR2 SYGVKD. V was trimmed by 3 bases and J by 3 bases, leaving 11 bases between them. For the CDR3, the DNA is TGTGCCATCAGTGAAGCCGTCGGGGCTAATGAAAAACTGTTTTTT. Translated: CAISEAVGANEKLFF.

Here the CDR3 reads CASSLEVPGYGEAFF. In DNA, the CDR3 is TGTGCCAGCAGCTTAGAAGTTCCGGGGTATGGTGAAGCTTTCTTT. V usage is TRBV11-2 and J usage is TRBJ1-1, with D uncertain. The germline V gene has CDR1 SGHAT and CDR2 FQNNGV. The CDR3 has 15 amino acids. Trimming stripped 0 bases from V and 7 bases from J, with 15 bases between. The complete variable domain, with remaining parts taken from reference TRBV11-2 and TRBJ1-1, reads EAGVAQSPRYKIIEKRQSVAFWCNPISGHATLYWYQQILGQGPKLLIQFQNNGVVDDSQLPKDRFSAERLKGVDSTLKIQPAKLEDSAVYLCASSLEVPGYGEAFFGQGTRLTVV.

The rearrangement links TRBV27 to TRBJ2-6; unclear D gene. The CDR3 covers 22 residues. Germline V gives CDR1 MNHEY, CDR2 SMNVEV (reference sequence). V lost 3 bases to trimming and J lost 0 bases, with 27 bases between them. The CDR3 protein is CASSLVTPYGSKPFSGANVLTF. In DNA form, the CDR3 reads TGTGCCAGCAGTTTGGTCACCCCCTACGGATCCAAACCTTTCTCTGGGGCCAACGTCCTGACTTTC.

This chain connects TRBV7-9 to TRBJ2-1; a weak D match, TRBD2 (6 bases). The CDR3 spans 17 residues. Trimming removed 5 bases from V and 6 bases from J, with 23 bases in between. Germline CDR1 SEHNR, CDR2 FQNEAQ (reference sequence). The CDR3 loop is CASSPPLGTHIVNEQFF. The CDR3 DNA follows: TGTGCCAGCAGCCCTCCACTTGGGACTCATATCGTCAATGAGCAGTTCTTC.

The count of this clone is one. The CDR3 is CASSQPGLAGGLETQYF. CDR3 in DNA: TGTGCCAGCAGCCAACCGGGACTAGCGGGGGGGTTGGAGACCCAGTACTTC. V usage is TRBV3-1 (or the pseudogene TRBV3-2) and J usage is TRBJ2-5, with TRBD2 identical over 16 bases. Germline V lookup: CDR1 LGHDT, CDR2 YNNKEL (reference sequence). The CDR3 has 17 amino acids. J was trimmed by 5 bases and V by 2 bases; bases with no gene match: 5.

V usage is TRBV27 and J usage is TRBJ1-1; maybe TRBD1 (6 bases). The V end lost 6 bases, the J end lost 4 bases, and 15 bases lay between the germline ends. Per the germline V gene, CDR1 is MNHEY and CDR2 is SMNVEV (reference sequence). There are 14 residues in the CDR3. The CDR3 sequence is CASSNRARTTEAFF. DNA of the CDR3: TGTGCCAGCAGCAACAGGGCTCGAACCACTGAAGCTTTCTTT.

J is TRBJ1-4 and V is TRBV3-1 (or the pseudogene TRBV3-2); D possibly corresponds to TRBD1 (6 bases). The CDR3 spans 14 residues. Germline loops: CDR1 LGHDT, CDR2 YNNKEL (reference sequence). V lost 3 bases and J 8 bases, leaving 13 bases between the germline ends. In nucleotides, the CDR3 is TGTGCCAGCAGCCAGGCAGGGACACTAGAAAAACTGTTTTTT. It yields the protein CASSQAGTLEKLFF.

To note about this clone: The same CDR3 can be traced to other DNA sequences in this sample. The V and J genes are TRBV5-1 and TRBJ1-3; weak D call: TRBD1 (5 bases). There are 15 residues in the CDR3. Trimming left V 4 bases short and J 0 bases short, with 11 bases between. Germline CDR1 SGHRS, CDR2 YFSETQ. This CDR3 reads CASSRDGISGNTIYF. CDR3 in DNA: TGCGCCAGCAGCCGGGACGGAATCTCTGGAAACACCATATATTTT.

This chain links TRBV6-5 with TRBJ1-3, with D unclear. V was clipped by 7 bases and J by 0 bases, with 10 bases between them. The CDR3 length is 14 residues. Germline V CDR1 and CDR2: MNHEY, SVGAGI. CDR3 loop: CASKPGYSGNTIYF. Here the CDR3 DNA reads TGTGCCAGCAAACCGGGCTACTCTGGAAACACCATATATTTT.